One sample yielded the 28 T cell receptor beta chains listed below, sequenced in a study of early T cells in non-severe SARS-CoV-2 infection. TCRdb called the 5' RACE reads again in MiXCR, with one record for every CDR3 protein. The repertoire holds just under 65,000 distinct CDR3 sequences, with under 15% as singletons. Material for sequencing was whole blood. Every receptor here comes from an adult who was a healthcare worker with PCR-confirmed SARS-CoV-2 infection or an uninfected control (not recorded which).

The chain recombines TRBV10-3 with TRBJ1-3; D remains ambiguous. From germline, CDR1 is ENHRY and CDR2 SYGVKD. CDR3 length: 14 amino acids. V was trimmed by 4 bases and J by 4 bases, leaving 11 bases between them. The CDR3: CAISVPLKGNTIYF. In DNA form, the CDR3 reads TGTGCCATCAGTGTTCCGTTGAAGGGAAACACCATATATTTT.

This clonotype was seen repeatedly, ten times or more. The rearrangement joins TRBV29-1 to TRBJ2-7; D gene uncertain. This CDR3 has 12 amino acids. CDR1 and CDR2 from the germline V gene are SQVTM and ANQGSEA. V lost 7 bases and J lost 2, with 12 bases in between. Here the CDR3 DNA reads TGCAGCGCCGGCCGAAGTGCCTACGAGCAGTACTTC. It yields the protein CSAGRSAYEQYF.

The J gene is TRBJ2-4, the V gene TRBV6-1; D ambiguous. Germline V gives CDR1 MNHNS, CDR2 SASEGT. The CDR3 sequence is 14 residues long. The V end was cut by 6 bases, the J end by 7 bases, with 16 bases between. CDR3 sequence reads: CASRRTGAGNIQYF. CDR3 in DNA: TGTGCCAGCAGGCGGACGGGTGCCGGTAACATTCAGTACTTC.

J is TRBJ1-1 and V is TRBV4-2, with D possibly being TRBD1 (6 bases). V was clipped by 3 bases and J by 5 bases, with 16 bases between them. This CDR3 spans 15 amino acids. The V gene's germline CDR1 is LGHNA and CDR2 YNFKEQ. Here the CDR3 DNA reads TGTGCCAGCAGCCACCCGGACAGAGGAGGAACTGAAGCTTTCTTT. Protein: CASSHPDRGGTEAFF.

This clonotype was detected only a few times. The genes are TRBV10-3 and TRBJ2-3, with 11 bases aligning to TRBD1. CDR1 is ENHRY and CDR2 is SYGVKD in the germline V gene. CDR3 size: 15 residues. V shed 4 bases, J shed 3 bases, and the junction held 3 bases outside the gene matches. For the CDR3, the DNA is TGTGCCATCAGTGCACGGGACAGGGGGACAGATACGCAGTATTTT. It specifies CAISARDRGTDTQYF.

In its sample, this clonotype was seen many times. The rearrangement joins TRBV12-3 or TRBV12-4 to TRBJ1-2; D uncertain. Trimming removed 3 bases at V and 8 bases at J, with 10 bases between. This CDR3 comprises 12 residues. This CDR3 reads CASSFDREGYTF. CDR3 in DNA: TGTGCCAGCAGTTTCGATCGTGAGGGCTACACCTTC.

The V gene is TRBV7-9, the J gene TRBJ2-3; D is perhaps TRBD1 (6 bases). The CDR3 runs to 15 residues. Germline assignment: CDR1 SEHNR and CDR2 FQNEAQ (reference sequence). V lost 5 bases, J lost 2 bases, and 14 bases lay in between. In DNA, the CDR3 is TGTGCCAGCAGCCCCCGAGGACAGCTCACAGATACGCAGTATTTT. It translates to CASSPRGQLTDTQYF.

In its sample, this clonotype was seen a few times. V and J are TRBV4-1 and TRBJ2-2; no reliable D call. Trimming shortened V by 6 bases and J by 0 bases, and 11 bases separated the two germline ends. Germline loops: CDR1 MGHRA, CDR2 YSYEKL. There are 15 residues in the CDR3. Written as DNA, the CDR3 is TGCGCCAGCAGTCGCACCCCCCCGAACACCGGGGAGCTGTTTTTT. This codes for CASSRTPPNTGELFF.

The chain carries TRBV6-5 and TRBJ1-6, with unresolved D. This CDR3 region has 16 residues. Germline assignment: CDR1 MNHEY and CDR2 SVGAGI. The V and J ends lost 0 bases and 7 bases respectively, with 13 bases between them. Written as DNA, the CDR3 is TGTGCCAGCAGTTACTCGAACAGCGAAGGAAATTCACCCCTCCACTTT. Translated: CASSYSNSEGNSPLHF.

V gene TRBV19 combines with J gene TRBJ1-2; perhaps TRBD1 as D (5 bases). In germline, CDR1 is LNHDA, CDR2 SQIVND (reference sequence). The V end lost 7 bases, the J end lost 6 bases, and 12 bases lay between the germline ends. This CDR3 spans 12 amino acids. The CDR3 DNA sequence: TGTGCCAGTACATCAGGACAACATGGCTACACCTTC. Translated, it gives CASTSGQHGYTF.

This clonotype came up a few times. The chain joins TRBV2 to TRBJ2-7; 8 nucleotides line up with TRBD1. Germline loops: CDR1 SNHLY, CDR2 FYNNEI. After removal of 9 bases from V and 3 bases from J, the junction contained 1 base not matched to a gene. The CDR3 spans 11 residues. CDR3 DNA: TGTGCCAGAGGACAGGGCTACGAGCAGTACTTC. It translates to CARGQGYEQYF.

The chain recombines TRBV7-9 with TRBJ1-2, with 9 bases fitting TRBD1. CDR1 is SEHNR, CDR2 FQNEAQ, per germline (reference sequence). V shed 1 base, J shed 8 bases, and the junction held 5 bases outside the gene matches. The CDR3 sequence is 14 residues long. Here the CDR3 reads CASSLGGQGSGYTF. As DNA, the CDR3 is TGTGCCAGCAGCTTAGGGGGACAGGGAAGCGGCTACACCTTC. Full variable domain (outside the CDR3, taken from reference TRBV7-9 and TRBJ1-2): DTGVSQNPRHKITKRGQNVTFRCDPISEHNRLYWYRQTLGQGPEFLTYFQNEAQLEKSRLLSDRFSAERPKGSFSTLEIQRTEQGDSAMYLCASSLGGQGSGYTFGSGTRLTVV.

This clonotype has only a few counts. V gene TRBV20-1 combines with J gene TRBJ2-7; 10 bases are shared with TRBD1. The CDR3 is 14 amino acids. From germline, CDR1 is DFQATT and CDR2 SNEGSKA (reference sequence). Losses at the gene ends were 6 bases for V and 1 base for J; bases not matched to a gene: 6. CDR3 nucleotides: TGCAGTGCACCGGGACAGGGGATATCCTACGAGCAGTACTTC. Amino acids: CSAPGQGISYEQYF.

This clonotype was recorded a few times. CDR3 residues: CAIRQGNSPLHF. Written as DNA, the CDR3 is TGTGCCATCAGACAGGGAAATTCACCCCTCCACTTT. The chain joins TRBV10-3 to TRBJ1-6, with TRBD1 as a possible D gene (6 bases). This CDR3 spans 12 amino acids. Germline V gives CDR1 ENHRY, CDR2 SYGVKD. V was pared by 6 bases and J by 7 bases, with 7 bases between.

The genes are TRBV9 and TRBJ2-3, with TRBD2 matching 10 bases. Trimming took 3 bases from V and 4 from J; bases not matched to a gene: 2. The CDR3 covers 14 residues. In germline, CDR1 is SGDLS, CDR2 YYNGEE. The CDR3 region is CASSEGTSADTQYF. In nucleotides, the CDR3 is TGTGCCAGCAGCGAGGGGACTAGCGCAGATACGCAGTATTTT. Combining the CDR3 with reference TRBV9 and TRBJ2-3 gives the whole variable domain DSGVTQTPKHLITATGQRVTLRCSPRSGDLSVYWYQQSLDQGLQFLIQYYNGEERAKGNILERFSAQQFPDLHSELNLSSLELGDSALYFCASSEGTSADTQYFGPGTRLTVL.

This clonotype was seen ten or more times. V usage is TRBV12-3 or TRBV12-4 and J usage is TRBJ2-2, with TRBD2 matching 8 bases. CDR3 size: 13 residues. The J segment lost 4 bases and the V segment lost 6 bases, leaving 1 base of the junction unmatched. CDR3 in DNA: TGTGCCAGCAGGCTAGCGGGCACCGGGGAGCTGTTTTTT. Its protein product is CASRLAGTGELFF.

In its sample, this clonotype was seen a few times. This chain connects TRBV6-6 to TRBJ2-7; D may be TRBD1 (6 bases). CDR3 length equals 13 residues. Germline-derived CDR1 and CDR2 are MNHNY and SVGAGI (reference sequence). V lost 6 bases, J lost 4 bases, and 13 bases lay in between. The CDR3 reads CASRRTEPYEQYF. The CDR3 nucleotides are TGTGCCAGCAGAAGGACAGAGCCGTACGAGCAGTACTTC.

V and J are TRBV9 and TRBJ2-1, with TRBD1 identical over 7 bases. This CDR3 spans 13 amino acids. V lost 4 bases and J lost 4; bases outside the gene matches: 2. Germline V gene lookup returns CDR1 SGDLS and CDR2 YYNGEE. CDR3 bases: TGTGCCAGCAGCCGGGACAGTTACAATGAGCAGTTCTTC. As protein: CASSRDSYNEQFF.

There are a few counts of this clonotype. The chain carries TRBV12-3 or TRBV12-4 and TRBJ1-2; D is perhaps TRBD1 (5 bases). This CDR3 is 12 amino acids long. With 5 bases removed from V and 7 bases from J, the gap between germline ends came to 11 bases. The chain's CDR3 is CASSPAGPGYTF. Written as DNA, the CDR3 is TGTGCCAGCAGTCCCGCGGGGCCTGGCTACACCTTC.

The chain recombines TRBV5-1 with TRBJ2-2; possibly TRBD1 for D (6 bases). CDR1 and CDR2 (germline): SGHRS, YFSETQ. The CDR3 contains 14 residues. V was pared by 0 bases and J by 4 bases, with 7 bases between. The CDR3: CASSLEQGTGELFF. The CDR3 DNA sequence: TGCGCCAGCAGCTTGGAACAGGGCACCGGGGAGCTGTTTTTT.

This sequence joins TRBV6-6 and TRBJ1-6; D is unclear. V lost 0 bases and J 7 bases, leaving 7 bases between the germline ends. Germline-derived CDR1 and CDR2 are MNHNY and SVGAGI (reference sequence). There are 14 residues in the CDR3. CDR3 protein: CASSYSADNSPLHF. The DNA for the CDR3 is TGTGCCAGCAGTTACTCGGCTGACAATTCACCCCTCCACTTT.

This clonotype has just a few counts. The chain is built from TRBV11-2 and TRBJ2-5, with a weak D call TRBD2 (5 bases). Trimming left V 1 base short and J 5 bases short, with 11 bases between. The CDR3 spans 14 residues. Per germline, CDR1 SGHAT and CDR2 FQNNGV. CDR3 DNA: TGTGCCAGCAGCTTAGTGGCGGGTTGGGAGACCCAGTACTTC. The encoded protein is CASSLVAGWETQYF.

Here the CDR3 reads CATSRDVAYEQYF. CDR3 bases: TGTGCCACCAGCAGAGATGTGGCCTACGAGCAGTACTTC. The J gene is TRBJ2-7, the V gene TRBV15; no firm D call. Per germline, CDR1 LNHNV and CDR2 YYDKDF (reference sequence). The ends were cut back, 0 bases at V and 2 bases at J, with 5 bases in the middle. The CDR3 is made up of 13 amino acids. Complete variable domain (other parts from reference TRBV15 and TRBJ2-7): DAMVIQNPRYQVTQFGKPVTLSCSQTLNHNVMYWYQQKSSQAPKLLFHYYDKDFNNEADTPDNFQSRRPNTSFCFLDIRSPGLGDTAMYLCATSRDVAYEQYFGPGTRLTVT.

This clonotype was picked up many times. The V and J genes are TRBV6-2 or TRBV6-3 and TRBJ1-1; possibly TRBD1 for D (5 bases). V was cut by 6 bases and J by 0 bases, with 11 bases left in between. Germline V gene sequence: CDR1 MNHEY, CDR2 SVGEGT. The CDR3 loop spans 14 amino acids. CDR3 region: CASSRQPLNTEAFF. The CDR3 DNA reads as TGTGCCAGCAGCCGACAGCCTTTGAACACTGAAGCTTTCTTT.

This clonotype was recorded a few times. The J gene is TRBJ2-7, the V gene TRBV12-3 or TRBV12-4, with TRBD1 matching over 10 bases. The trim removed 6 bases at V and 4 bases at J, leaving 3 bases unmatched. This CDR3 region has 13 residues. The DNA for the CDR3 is TGTGCCAGCAGCCGGACAGGGGGTTACGAGCAGTACTTC. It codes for CASSRTGGYEQYF.

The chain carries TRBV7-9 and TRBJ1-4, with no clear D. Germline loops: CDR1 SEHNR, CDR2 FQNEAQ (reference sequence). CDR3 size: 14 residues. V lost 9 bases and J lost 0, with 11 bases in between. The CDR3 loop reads CARARGATNEKLFF. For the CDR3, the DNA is TGTGCCAGGGCTCGGGGAGCAACTAATGAAAAACTGTTTTTT.

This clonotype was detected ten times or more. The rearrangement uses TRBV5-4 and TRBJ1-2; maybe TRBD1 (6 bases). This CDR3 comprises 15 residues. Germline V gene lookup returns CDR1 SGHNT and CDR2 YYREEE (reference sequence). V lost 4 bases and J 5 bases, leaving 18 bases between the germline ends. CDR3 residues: CASSLRTDPWYGYTF. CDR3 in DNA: TGTGCCAGCAGCCTTCGGACAGATCCTTGGTATGGCTACACCTTC.

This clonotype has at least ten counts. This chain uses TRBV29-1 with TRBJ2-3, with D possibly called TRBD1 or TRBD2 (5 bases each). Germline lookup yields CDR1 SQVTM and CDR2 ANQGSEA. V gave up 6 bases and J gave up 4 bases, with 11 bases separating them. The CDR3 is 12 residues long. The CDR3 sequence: CSVQRGPDTQYF. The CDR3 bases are TGCAGCGTCCAACGGGGCCCAGATACGCAGTATTTT.